Following are 19 T cell receptor beta chains from one sample sequenced in a study of blood T cell repertoires in COVID-19. The repertoire was sequenced with immunoSEQ multiplex PCR; TCRdb's copy has only in-frame clones and lacks some. Seen here are about 230,000 clones, more than 80% observed once, and the top ten hold 1.3%. The sample consisted of peripheral blood. The receptor set was obtained from a woman between 25 and 40 years old with COVID-19, enrolled during active disease.

The genes are TRBV24-1 and TRBJ2-7; 7 positions agree with TRBD1. Germline CDR1 is KGHDR and CDR2 is SFDVKD. V lost 2 bases and J lost 2; bases outside the gene matches: 5. The CDR3 length is 15 residues. CDR3 coding DNA: TGTGCCACCAGTGATTCCGCAGGGGGAACCTACGAGCAGTACTTC. It translates to CATSDSAGGTYEQYF.

This rearrangement joins TRBV6-5 to TRBJ2-1, with a tentative D call TRBD2 (6 bases). V was trimmed by 0 bases and J by 4 bases, leaving 10 bases between them. Germline V gene sequence: CDR1 MNHEY, CDR2 SVGAGI. The CDR3 is 15 residues long. The CDR3 nucleotides are TGTGCCAGCAGTTACTCGCCGGGACTTTACAATGAGCAGTTCTTC. The encoded protein is CASSYSPGLYNEQFF.

V and J are TRBV3-1 (or the pseudogene TRBV3-2) and TRBJ2-1; 10 nucleotides agree with TRBD1. The CDR3 loop spans 15 amino acids. V was clipped by 6 bases and J by 1 base; unmatched bases: 3. CDR1 LGHDT and CDR2 YNNKEL come from the germline V gene (reference sequence). The CDR3 protein is CASRTGGASYNEQFF. CDR3 sequence (DNA): TGTGCCAGCAGGACAGGGGGCGCGTCCTACAATGAGCAGTTCTTC.

The chain couples TRBV27 to TRBJ2-7; 7 bases are shared with TRBD2. The germline V gene encodes CDR1 MNHEY and CDR2 SMNVEV (reference sequence). Trimming at V came to 6 bases and at J to 1 base, leaving 3 bases not matched to a gene. The CDR3 loop spans 13 amino acids. In nucleotides, the CDR3 is TGTGCCAGCAGATTGCGGGAGTCCTACGAGCAGTACTTC. Protein sequence: CASRLRESYEQYF.

This clone was detected only a few times. Other DNA sequences from this sample encode an identical CDR3 as well. The V and J genes are TRBV20-1 and TRBJ1-5; D is ambiguous. The CDR3 covers 11 residues. The V end was cut by 6 bases, the J end by 7 bases, with 10 bases between. In germline, CDR1 is DFQATT, CDR2 SNEGSKA (reference sequence). The CDR3 is CSARGGQPQHF. In nucleotides, the CDR3 is TGCAGTGCCCGAGGCGGACAGCCCCAGCATTTT.

The V call is TRBV28, the J call TRBJ2-3; possibly TRBD2 for D (5 bases). This CDR3 has 15 amino acids. Germline V gene lookup returns CDR1 MDHEN and CDR2 SYDVKM. Trimming stripped 4 bases from V and 3 bases from J, with 14 bases between. This CDR3 reads CASSSGGRGTDTQYF. The CDR3 DNA is TGTGCCAGCAGTTCTGGCGGGCGAGGGACAGATACGCAGTATTTT.

In its sample, this clone was seen once. CDR3 nucleotides: TGTGCCAGCAGCTTGGCTCTAGCGGGCGTCGGGACAGATACGCAGTATTTT. Amino acids: CASSLALAGVGTDTQYF. V is TRBV5-6 and J is TRBJ2-3, with TRBD2 identical over 8 bases. V shed 0 bases, J shed 3 bases, and the junction held 9 bases outside the gene matches. The germline CDR1 and CDR2 sequences are SGHDT and YYEEEE. The CDR3 runs to 17 residues.

CDR3 nucleotide sequence: TGTGCCAGCAGTGAATATGGGGGAGGGTATGGCTACACCTTC. This sequence encodes CASSEYGGGYGYTF. The chain has TRBV25-1 and TRBJ1-2; D is possibly TRBD1 (5 bases). Germline-derived CDR1 and CDR2 are MGHDK and SYGVNS. The CDR3 runs 14 residues. Trimming stripped 0 bases from V and 5 bases from J, with 10 bases between.

J is TRBJ2-5 and V is TRBV30, with no clear D. V lost 0 bases to trimming and J lost 2 bases, with 10 bases between them. The germline CDR1 and CDR2 sequences are GTSNPN and SVGIG (reference sequence). CDR3 length: 14 residues. The CDR3 loop reads CAWSVLAGQETQYF. CDR3 nucleotides: TGTGCCTGGAGTGTTTTGGCAGGTCAAGAGACCCAGTACTTC.

The V call is TRBV3-1 (or the pseudogene TRBV3-2), the J call TRBJ2-7, with 8 bases lining up with TRBD1. CDR3 length: 13 residues. Trimming took 3 bases from V and 7 from J; bases not matched to a gene: 5. Germline lookup yields CDR1 LGHDT and CDR2 YNNKEL (reference sequence). The CDR3 here is CASSQRQGQEQYF. The CDR3 DNA reads as TGTGCCAGCAGCCAGAGACAGGGGCAGGAGCAGTACTTC.

The V gene is TRBV5-4, the J gene TRBJ2-5; D is undetermined. The V and J ends lost 0 bases and 2 bases respectively, with 8 bases between them. The CDR3 length is 14 residues. Germline CDR1 and CDR2: SGHNT and YYREEE (reference sequence). The chain's CDR3 is CASSLGLQQETQYF. In DNA, the CDR3 is TGTGCCAGCAGCTTGGGGTTACAGCAAGAGACCCAGTACTTC.

J is TRBJ2-3 and V is TRBV29-1; unclear D gene. The CDR3 length is 12 residues. CDR1 is SQVTM, CDR2 ANQGSEA, per germline. Trimming took off 3 bases at V and 3 bases at J, with 7 bases between the two ends. CDR3 protein: CSVDQVTDTQYF. CDR3 sequence (DNA): TGCAGCGTTGACCAGGTAACAGATACGCAGTATTTT.

The chain carries TRBV28 and TRBJ2-6, with 7 bases matching TRBD2. The CDR3 has 16 amino acids. J lost 1 base, V lost 5 bases, and 5 bases had no gene match. Germline V lookup: CDR1 MDHEN, CDR2 SYDVKM. The CDR3 is CASSPRTRSGANVLTF. CDR3 in DNA: TGTGCCAGCAGTCCTCGGACTAGATCTGGGGCCAACGTCCTGACTTTC. The full variable domain, its missing parts supplied by reference TRBV28 and TRBJ2-6, is DVKVTQSSRYLVKRTGEKVFLECVQDMDHENMFWYRQDPGLGLRLIYFSYDVKMKEKGDIPEGYSVSREKKERFSLILESASTNQTSMYLCASSPRTRSGANVLTFGAGSRLTVL.

In this sample, this clone turned up a few times. The rearrangement joins TRBV19 to TRBJ2-2; no clear D gene. There are 14 residues in the CDR3. The V gene lost 3 bases and the J gene lost 0 bases, with 5 bases spanning the gap. The V gene's germline CDR1 is LNHDA and CDR2 SQIVND (reference sequence). This CDR3 reads CASSIRTNTGELFF. In nucleotides, the CDR3 is TGTGCCAGTAGTATCAGGACGAACACCGGGGAGCTGTTTTTT.

The gene calls are TRBV19 and TRBJ2-1; 7 bases fit TRBD2. CDR1 and CDR2 from the germline V gene are LNHDA and SQIVND (reference sequence). The CDR3 has 17 amino acids. J was trimmed by 0 bases and V by 8 bases; bases with no gene match: 13. The CDR3 spells CASSRTRAAFSYNEQFF. For the CDR3, the DNA is TGTGCCAGTTCCCGGACTAGGGCCGCCTTCTCCTACAATGAGCAGTTCTTC.

CDR3: CASRPSVSDTQYF. The CDR3 DNA reads TGTGCCAGTAGGCCCAGTGTCTCAGATACGCAGTATTTT. The V and J genes are TRBV19 and TRBJ2-3; D is uncertain. The CDR3 has 13 amino acids. Per the germline V gene, CDR1 is LNHDA and CDR2 is SQIVND (reference sequence). Trimming took off 6 bases at V and 4 bases at J, with 11 bases between the two ends. The whole variable domain, filled in from reference TRBV19 and TRBJ2-3, reads DGGITQSPKYLFRKEGQNVTLSCEQNLNHDAMYWYRQDPGQGLRLIYYSQIVNDFQKGDIAEGYSVSREKKESFPLTVTSAQKNPTAFYLCASRPSVSDTQYFGPGTRLTVL.

The chain is built from TRBV7-2 and TRBJ2-1, with a weak D call TRBD1 (5 bases). Germline-derived CDR1 and CDR2 are SGHTA and FQGNSA. V was trimmed by 2 bases and J by 1 base, leaving 12 bases between them. This CDR3 is built from 16 residues. The CDR3 protein is CASSLFKGISYNEQFF. DNA of the CDR3: TGTGCCAGCAGCTTATTTAAGGGGATTTCCTACAATGAGCAGTTCTTC.

This clone was seen a few times. The V gene is TRBV5-1, the J gene TRBJ1-2; D is possibly TRBD1 (5 bases). The CDR3 is 14 amino acids. The V gene lost 4 bases and the J gene lost 0 bases, with 10 bases spanning the gap. The V gene's germline CDR1 is SGHRS and CDR2 YFSETQ. CDR3 nucleotides: TGCGCCAGCAGCATCAGGGCCCCTAACTATGGCTACACCTTC. Protein: CASSIRAPNYGYTF.

The chain combines TRBV7-9 with TRBJ2-7, with a weak D call TRBD2 (5 bases). CDR1 is SEHNR, CDR2 FQNEAQ, per germline (reference sequence). V lost 4 bases and J 0 bases, leaving 13 bases between the germline ends. The CDR3 has 15 amino acids. CDR3 in DNA: TGTGCCAGCAGCTCCCGGGGAGCCCGCTCCTACGAGCAGTACTTC. It is translated as CASSSRGARSYEQYF.